This entry lists 4 T cell receptor beta chains sequenced from one sample in a study of blood T cell repertoires in COVID-19. Here immunoSEQ multiplex PCR was the method, and the copy in TCRdb shows in-frame clones only, minus some. The repertoire holds roughly 240,000 clones, just under 90% seen once, with 0.85% to 0.95% in the top ten. Sequencing was done on a sample of PBMCs or T cells enriched from blood (not recorded which). The receptors here all came from a man aged 45 to 65 who had been exposed to COVID-19.

This clone has just one count. The V and J genes are TRBV28 and TRBJ2-1; TRBD2 matches 9 bases. This CDR3 is 16 amino acids long. Unmatched junction bases numbered 13, after V lost 6 bases and J lost 7 bases. The germline V gene has CDR1 MDHEN and CDR2 SYDVKM. The CDR3 nucleotides are TGTGCCAGCAGCTCCGCCGGGACTAGCAACTGGAATGAGCAGTTCTTC. Translated, it gives CASSSAGTSNWNEQFF.

The chain carries TRBV27 and TRBJ1-1; no clear D. CDR1 and CDR2 (germline): MNHEY, SMNVEV (reference sequence). CDR3 length: 13 amino acids. V lost 4 bases and J 5 bases, leaving 11 bases between the germline ends. The CDR3 spells CASSSRPGTEAFF. The CDR3, as DNA: TGTGCCAGCAGTTCGCGACCCGGGACTGAAGCTTTCTTT.

The V gene is TRBV27, the J gene TRBJ2-1; TRBD2 agrees at 11 bases. The CDR3 runs to 18 residues. The junction had 8 bases not matched to a gene; V was cut back by 3 bases and J by 1 base. Germline V gene data show CDR1 as MNHEY and CDR2 as SMNVEV (reference sequence). The CDR3 is CASSFLAGGTNSYNEQFF. The CDR3 DNA is TGTGCCAGCAGTTTCCTAGCGGGAGGCACAAATTCCTACAATGAGCAGTTCTTC.

This chain uses TRBV5-1 with TRBJ1-4; 8 bases are a match to TRBD1. The J segment lost 8 bases and the V segment lost 4 bases, leaving 7 bases of the junction unmatched. The CDR3 consists of 14 residues. Germline CDR1 is SGHRS and CDR2 is YFSETQ. The CDR3 nucleotides are TGCGCCAGCAGCCTCGGACAGGGACGGGAAAAACTGTTTTTT. Its translation: CASSLGQGREKLFF.